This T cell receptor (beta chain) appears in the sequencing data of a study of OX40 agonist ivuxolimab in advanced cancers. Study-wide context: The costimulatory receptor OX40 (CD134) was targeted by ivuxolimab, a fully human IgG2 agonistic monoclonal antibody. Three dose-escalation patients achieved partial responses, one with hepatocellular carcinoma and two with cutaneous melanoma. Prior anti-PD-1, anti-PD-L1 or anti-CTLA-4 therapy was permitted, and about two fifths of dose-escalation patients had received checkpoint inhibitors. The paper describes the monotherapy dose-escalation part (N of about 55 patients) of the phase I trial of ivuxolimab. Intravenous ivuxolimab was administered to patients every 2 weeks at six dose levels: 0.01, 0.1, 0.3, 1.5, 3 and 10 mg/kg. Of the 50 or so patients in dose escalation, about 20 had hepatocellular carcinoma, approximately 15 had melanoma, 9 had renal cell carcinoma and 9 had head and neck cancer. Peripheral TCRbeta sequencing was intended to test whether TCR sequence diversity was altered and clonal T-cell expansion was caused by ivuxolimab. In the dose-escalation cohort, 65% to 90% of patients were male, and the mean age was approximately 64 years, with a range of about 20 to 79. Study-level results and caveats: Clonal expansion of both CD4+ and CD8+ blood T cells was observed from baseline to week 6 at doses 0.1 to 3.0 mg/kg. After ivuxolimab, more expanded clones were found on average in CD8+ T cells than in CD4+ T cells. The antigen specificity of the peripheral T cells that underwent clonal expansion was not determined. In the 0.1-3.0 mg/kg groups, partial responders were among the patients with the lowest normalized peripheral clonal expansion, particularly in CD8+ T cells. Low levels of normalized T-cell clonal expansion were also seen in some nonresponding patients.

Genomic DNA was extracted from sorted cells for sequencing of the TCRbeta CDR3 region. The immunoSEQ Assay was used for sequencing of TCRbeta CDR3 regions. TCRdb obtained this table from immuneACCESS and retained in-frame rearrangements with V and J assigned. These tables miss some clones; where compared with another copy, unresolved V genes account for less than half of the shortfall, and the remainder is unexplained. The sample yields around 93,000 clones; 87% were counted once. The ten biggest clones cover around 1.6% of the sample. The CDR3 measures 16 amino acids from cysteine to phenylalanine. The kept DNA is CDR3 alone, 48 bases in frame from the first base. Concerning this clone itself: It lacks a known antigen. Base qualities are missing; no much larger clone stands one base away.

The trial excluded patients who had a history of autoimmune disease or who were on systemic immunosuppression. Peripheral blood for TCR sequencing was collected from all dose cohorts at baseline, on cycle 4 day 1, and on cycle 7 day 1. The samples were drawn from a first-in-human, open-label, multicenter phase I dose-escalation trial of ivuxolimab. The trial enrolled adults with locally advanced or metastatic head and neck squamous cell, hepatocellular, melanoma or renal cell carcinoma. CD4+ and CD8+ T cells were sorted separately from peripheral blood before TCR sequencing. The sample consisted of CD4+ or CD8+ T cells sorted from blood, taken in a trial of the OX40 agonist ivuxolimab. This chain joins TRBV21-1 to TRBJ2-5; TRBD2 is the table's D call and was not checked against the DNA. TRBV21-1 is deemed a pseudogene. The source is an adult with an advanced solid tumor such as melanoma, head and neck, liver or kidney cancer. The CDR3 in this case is CASSKGRGGARETQYF. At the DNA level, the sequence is TGTGCCAGCAGCAAGGGCCGCGGGGGGGCGAGAGAGACCCAGTACTTC.